This is a list of T cell receptor beta chains from one sample in a study of naive and memory T cell subsets. One entry per CDR3 protein, called by TCRdb with MiXCR from the UMI-ligation and nested PCR reads. This table holds 120,000 to 150,000 distinct CDR3 sequences, roughly 22% found once. The sample consisted of naive CD4+ T cells from blood. Receptor source: a human donor in good health. CDR3s include the opening cysteine and the closing phenylalanine or tryptophan. A D gene is named only where the DNA matches it firmly. Some rows mark clone size as missing; the rest say once, few, many or name a class of expanded clone.

v_gene,abundance,d_gene,j_gene,CDR3nt,CDR3aa
TRBV23-1,-,-,TRBJ2-7,TGCGCCAGCAGTCAATCCGGGGGCCACAGGGACTACGAGCAGTACTTC,CASSQSGGHRDYEQYF
TRBV5-1,many,-,TRBJ2-2,TGCGCCAGCAGAGCGAGACCGAACACCGGGGAGCTGTTTTTT,CASRARPNTGELFF
TRBV18,once,-,TRBJ1-2,TGTGCCAGCTCCCCGGACGCTTATGGCTACACCTTC,CASSPDAYGYTF
TRBV12-3/TRBV12-4,-,-,TRBJ2-1,TGTGCCAGCAGTTTTATGCTCTCCTACAATGAGCAGTTCTTC,CASSFMLSYNEQFF
TRBV24-1,few,-,TRBJ1-2,TGTGCCACCAGTGGACAGGACTTCTATGGCTACACCTTC,CATSGQDFYGYTF
TRBV19,few,-,TRBJ1-1,TGTGCCAGTAGTATAGATTTGGGACGAATAAACACTGAAGCTTTCTTT,CASSIDLGRINTEAFF
TRBV19,many,TRBD2,TRBJ2-1,TGTGCCAGTAGTATAGCTAGCGGGATTGGCAATGAGCAGTTCTTC,CASSIASGIGNEQFF
TRBV3-1,few,TRBD1,TRBJ2-7,TGTGCCAGCAGCCCCAGGGGGACAGGGGCCGCCACATTCTACGAGCAGTACTTC,CASSPRGTGAATFYEQYF
TRBV13,many,TRBD1,TRBJ1-2,TGTGCCAGCAGTTCCCACAGGGGGCACTATGGCTACACCTTC,CASSSHRGHYGYTF
TRBV7-2,few,-,TRBJ2-7,TGTGCCAGCAGCCCCCCCAAAACCTACGAGCAGTACTTC,CASSPPKTYEQYF
TRBV7-8,-,TRBD2,TRBJ2-5,TGTGCCAGCAGCTTACGTGGACTAGCCCAAGAGACCCAGTACTTC,CASSLRGLAQETQYF
TRBV7-9,few,TRBD2,TRBJ2-3,TGTGCCAGCAGCTTAGCGCTAGCGGGAGGGCCGGCAGATACGCAGTATTTT,CASSLALAGGPADTQYF
TRBV27,few,-,TRBJ1-5,TGTGCCAGCAGTTCGTACAGACCTATTAGCAATCAGCCCCAGCATTTT,CASSSYRPISNQPQHF
TRBV19,-,TRBD1,TRBJ1-1,TGTGCCAGTAGAGGACAGGGAGGTACTGAAGCTTTCTTT,CASRGQGGTEAFF
TRBV29-1,few,TRBD1,TRBJ2-1,TGCAGCGTTGATAGGGGGCCCGCGAGCGAGTTCTTC,CSVDRGPASEFF
TRBV12-3/TRBV12-4,-,TRBD1,TRBJ2-7,TGTGCCAGCAGACGGACAGGGGTGTACGAGCAGTACTTC,CASRRTGVYEQYF
TRBV6-2/TRBV6-3,few,-,TRBJ1-2,TGTGCCAGCGGTCCCTCCCGAGGGTACTATGGCTACACCTTC,CASGPSRGYYGYTF
TRBV28,-,-,TRBJ1-2,TGTGCCAGCAGTTCGCGACGGGGGGGTTACTATGGCTACACCTTC,CASSSRRGGYYGYTF
TRBV6-2/TRBV6-3,many,-,TRBJ2-7,TGTGCCAGCAGTTACGGACAGACCTACGAGCAGTACTTC,CASSYGQTYEQYF
TRBV28,-,-,TRBJ2-1,TGTGCCAGCAGTTTCGGCCCACCGAGGCCAAATGAGCAGTTCTTC,CASSFGPPRPNEQFF
TRBV11-2,few,-,TRBJ2-2,TGTGCCAGCAGCCGATTGAACACCGGGGAGCTGTTTTTT,CASSRLNTGELFF
TRBV30,many,-,TRBJ2-1,TGTGCCTGGAGCGAGAAAGGGGGGGGCCTTTCCTACAATGAGCAGTTCTTC,CAWSEKGGGLSYNEQFF
TRBV7-2,-,TRBD2,TRBJ2-5,TGTGCCAGCAGCGCGGGTGGAGCGGGAAAAGAGACCCAGTACTTC,CASSAGGAGKETQYF
TRBV18,many,-,TRBJ2-5,TGTGCCAGCTCACTAAGCGGCACAACCCAAGAGACCCAGTACTTC,CASSLSGTTQETQYF
TRBV30,-,-,TRBJ1-4,TGTGCCTTGAGTTTGAAAGGGGCGCTCAATGAAAAACTGTTTTTT,CALSLKGALNEKLFF
TRBV28,few,TRBD2,TRBJ2-3,TGTGCCAGCAGCCGACTAGCGGGAGGTAGAGATACGCAGTATTTT,CASSRLAGGRDTQYF
TRBV19,few,-,TRBJ1-2,TGTGCCAGTAGTATCGAGGGCAGGCATGGCTACACCTTC,CASSIEGRHGYTF
TRBV28,few,-,TRBJ2-7,TGTGCCAGCAGTTCCGCCGGGGCCGCTCCGGAGCAGTACTTC,CASSSAGAAPEQYF
TRBV5-1,few,-,TRBJ2-1,TGCGCCAGCAGCTTGGCCCCAGGGGCCTACAATGAGCAGTTCTTC,CASSLAPGAYNEQFF
TRBV7-2,-,-,TRBJ1-4,TGTGCCAGCAGCCGGAACGGCAGGGCCTCAACTAATGAAAAACTGTTTTTT,CASSRNGRASTNEKLFF
TRBV10-3,many,-,TRBJ1-1,TGTGCCATCAGTGAAGGTCGTATGAACACTGAAGCTTTCTTT,CAISEGRMNTEAFF
TRBV12-3/TRBV12-4,-,TRBD2,TRBJ2-7,TGTGCCAGCAGTTTCGGCGGGAGGTCCTCCTACGAGCAGTACTTC,CASSFGGRSSYEQYF
TRBV12-3/TRBV12-4,-,-,TRBJ1-2,TGTGCCAGCAGTTCAGTGAATAACTATGGCTACACCTTC,CASSSVNNYGYTF
TRBV24-1,many,-,TRBJ1-1,TGTGCCACCAGGTCACAGGGTTGGACTGAAGCTTTCTTT,CATRSQGWTEAFF
TRBV12-3/TRBV12-4,-,-,TRBJ2-2,TGTGCCAGCAGTTTACGGGGGGCACAAAACACCGGGGAGCTGTTTTTT,CASSLRGAQNTGELFF
TRBV6-6,-,-,TRBJ2-3,TGTGCCAGCAGCCGTAATGACAGGCGCACAGATACGCAGTATTTT,CASSRNDRRTDTQYF
TRBV2,-,TRBD1,TRBJ2-2,TGTGCCAGCAGCAACCCGGGACAGTACACCGGGGAGCTGTTTTTT,CASSNPGQYTGELFF
TRBV14,few,-,TRBJ2-1,TGTGCCAGCAGCGTCGGATGGAGCGAGCAGTTCTTC,CASSVGWSEQFF
TRBV28,-,TRBD1,TRBJ2-7,TGTGCCAGCCAGACCCCGGGACAGGCCATCTACGAGCAGTACTTC,CASQTPGQAIYEQYF
TRBV5-1,-,-,TRBJ2-2,TGCGCCAGCAGCCCCCGGGACGAGAACACCGGGGAGCTGTTTTTT,CASSPRDENTGELFF
TRBV5-1,-,-,TRBJ2-4,TGCGCCAGCAGCTTGTCGCCCTTGCTAGCCAAAAACATTCAGTACTTC,CASSLSPLLAKNIQYF
TRBV12-3/TRBV12-4,few,TRBD2,TRBJ2-1,TGTGCCAGCATATCCCCCTGGACTAGCGGTTCCAATGAGCAGTTCTTC,CASISPWTSGSNEQFF
TRBV7-8,-,-,TRBJ2-7,TGTGCCAGCAGCGAGATCCGGGGAAAAAACGAGCAGTACTTC,CASSEIRGKNEQYF
TRBV12-3/TRBV12-4,-,-,TRBJ1-5,TGTGCCAGCCGGACGGCGAATCAGCCCCAGCATTTT,CASRTANQPQHF
TRBV5-4,-,-,TRBJ2-7,TGTGCCAGCAGCTCCCAGACAAGCTCCTACGAGCAGTACTTC,CASSSQTSSYEQYF
TRBV24-1,-,-,TRBJ2-3,TGTGCCACCTCCGACCGGCAGGGACCCGGCACAGATACGCAGTATTTT,CATSDRQGPGTDTQYF
TRBV2,many,-,TRBJ1-5,TGTGCCAGCAGTTTGAACCAGCCCCAGCATTTT,CASSLNQPQHF
TRBV24-1,few,-,TRBJ1-5,TGTGCCACCCAGGCTTCGGGGGGCAATCAGCCCCAGCATTTT,CATQASGGNQPQHF
TRBV12-3/TRBV12-4,-,TRBD1,TRBJ1-6,TGTGCCAGCAGTTCAAGGGACAGGGGGCCCCTCCACTTT,CASSSRDRGPLHF
TRBV6-6,-,-,TRBJ1-3,TGTGCCATCAAACAACAGGAGAGCTCTGGAAACACCATATATTTT,CAIKQQESSGNTIYF
TRBV6-1,few,TRBD2,TRBJ2-6,TGTGCCAGCACCAATCCGGGACTAGCGGGATCAGGCTGGAGTCGGTCTGGGGCCAACGTCCTGACTTTC,CASTNPGLAGSGWSRSGANVLTF
TRBV5-1,-,-,TRBJ2-5,TGCGCCAGCAGACTGGTGGGGTTATCGGAGACCCAGTACTTC,CASRLVGLSETQYF
TRBV11-2,-,-,TRBJ2-1,TGTGCCAGCAGCACCGTCGGGGGTGGCGAGGACAATGAGCAGTTCTTC,CASSTVGGGEDNEQFF